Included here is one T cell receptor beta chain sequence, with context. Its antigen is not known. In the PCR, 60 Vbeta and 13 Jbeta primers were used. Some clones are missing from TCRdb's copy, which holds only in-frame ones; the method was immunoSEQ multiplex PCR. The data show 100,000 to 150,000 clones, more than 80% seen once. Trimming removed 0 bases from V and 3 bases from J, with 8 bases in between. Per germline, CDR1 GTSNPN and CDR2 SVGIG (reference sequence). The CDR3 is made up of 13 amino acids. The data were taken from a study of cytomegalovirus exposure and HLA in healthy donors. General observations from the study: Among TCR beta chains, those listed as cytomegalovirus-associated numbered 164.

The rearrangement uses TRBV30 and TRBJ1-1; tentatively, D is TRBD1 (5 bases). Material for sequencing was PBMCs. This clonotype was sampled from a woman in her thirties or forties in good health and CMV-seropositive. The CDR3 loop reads CAWSVSTDTEAFF. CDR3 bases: TGTGCCTGGAGTGTATCGACAGACACTGAAGCTTTCTTT. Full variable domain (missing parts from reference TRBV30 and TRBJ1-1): SQTIHQWPATLVQPVGSPLSLECTVEGTSNPNLYWYRQAAGRGLQLLFYSVGIGQISSEVPQNLSASRPQDRQFILSSKKLLLSDSGFYLCAWSVSTDTEAFFGQGTRLTVV.